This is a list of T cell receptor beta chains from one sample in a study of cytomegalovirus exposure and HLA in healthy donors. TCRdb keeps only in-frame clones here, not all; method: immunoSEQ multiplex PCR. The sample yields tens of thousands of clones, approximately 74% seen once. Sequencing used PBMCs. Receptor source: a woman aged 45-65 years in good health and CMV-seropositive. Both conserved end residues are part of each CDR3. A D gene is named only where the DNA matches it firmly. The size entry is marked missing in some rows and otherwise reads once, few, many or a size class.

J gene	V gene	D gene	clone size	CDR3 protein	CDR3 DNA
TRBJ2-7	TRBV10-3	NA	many	CAYRTENSYEQYF	TGTGCCTATCGTACGGAGAACTCCTACGAGCAGTACTTC
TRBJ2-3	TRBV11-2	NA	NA	CASSLNGRGTQYF	TGTGCCAGCAGCTTAAACGGGAGAGGTACGCAGTATTTT
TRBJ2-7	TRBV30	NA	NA	CAWSRRGYEQYF	TGTGCCTGGAGTCGGAGGGGCTACGAGCAGTACTTC
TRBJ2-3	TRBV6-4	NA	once	CASSALFTDTQYF	TGTGCCAGCAGCGCTCTATTCACAGATACGCAGTATTTT
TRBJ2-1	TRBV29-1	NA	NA	CSVVGGFHEQFF	TGCAGCGTTGTTGGAGGTTTCCATGAGCAGTTCTTC
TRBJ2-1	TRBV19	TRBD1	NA	CASSTLPPGTGVYNEQFF	TGTGCCAGTAGTACTCTTCCACCTGGGACAGGGGTTTACAATGAGCAGTTCTTC
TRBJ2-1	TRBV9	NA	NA	CASSVDGHYNEQFF	TGTGCCAGCAGCGTAGACGGACACTACAATGAGCAGTTCTTC
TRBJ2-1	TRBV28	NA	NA	CASSVRGRRNEQFF	TGTGCCAGCAGTGTAAGGGGCCGTAGGAATGAGCAGTTCTTC
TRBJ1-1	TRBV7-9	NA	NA	CASSLRGAGGTEAFF	TGTGCCAGCAGCCTCCGGGGGGCGGGGGGCACTGAAGCTTTCTTT
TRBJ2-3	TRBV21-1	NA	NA	CASSHCPTDTQYF	TGTGCCAGCAGCCATTGTCCCACAGATACGCAGTATTTT
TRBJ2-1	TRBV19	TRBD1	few	CASKRQGGDEQFF	TGTGCCAGTAAGAGACAGGGGGGCGATGAGCAGTTCTTC
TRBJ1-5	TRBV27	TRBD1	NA	CASSGGQRHQPQHF	TGTGCCAGCAGCGGGGGACAGAGACATCAGCCCCAGCATTTT
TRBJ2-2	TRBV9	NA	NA	CASSVGTEDTGELFF	TGTGCCAGCAGCGTAGGGACGGAGGACACCGGGGAGCTGTTTTTT
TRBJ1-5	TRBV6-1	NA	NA	CASSEGPGWGQPQHF	TGTGCCAGCAGTGAAGGACCAGGGTGGGGACAGCCCCAGCATTTT
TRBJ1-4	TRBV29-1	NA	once	CSVVGALGEKLFF	TGCAGCGTTGTGGGAGCCCTGGGTGAAAAACTGTTTTTT
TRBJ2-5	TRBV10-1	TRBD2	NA	CASSGLAGGPQETQYF	TGCGCCAGCAGTGGCCTAGCGGGAGGGCCGCAGGAGACCCAGTACTTC
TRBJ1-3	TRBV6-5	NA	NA	CASSYSQGSGNTIYF	TGTGCCAGCAGTTACTCACAGGGCTCTGGAAACACCATATATTTT
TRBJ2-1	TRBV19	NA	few	CASRDSRGGSYNEQFF	TGTGCCAGTAGGGACTCCAGAGGGGGATCCTACAATGAGCAGTTCTTC
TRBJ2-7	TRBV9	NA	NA	CASSAPVRSGEQYF	TGTGCCAGCAGCGCCCCTGTCCGATCGGGGGAGCAGTACTTC
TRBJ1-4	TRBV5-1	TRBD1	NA	CASSPKLRTGGNEKLFF	TGCGCCAGCAGCCCAAAACTACGGACAGGGGGAAACGAAAAACTGTTTTTT
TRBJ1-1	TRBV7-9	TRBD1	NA	CASSFRHPGGYTEAFF	TGTGCCAGCAGTTTTAGGCATCCAGGGGGCTACACTGAAGCTTTCTTT
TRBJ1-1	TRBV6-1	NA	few	CASSGFGEGTEAFF	TGTGCCAGCAGTGGATTCGGGGAGGGCACTGAAGCTTTCTTT
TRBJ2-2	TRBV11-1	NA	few	CATGYRANTGELFF	TGTGCCACCGGATACAGGGCAAACACCGGGGAGCTGTTTTTT
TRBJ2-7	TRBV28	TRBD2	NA	CASSPGLALRRGEQYF	TGTGCCAGCAGTCCGGGACTAGCGCTAAGACGTGGGGAGCAGTACTTC
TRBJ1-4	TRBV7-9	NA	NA	CASSLDQGANEKLFF	TGTGCCAGCAGCTTAGATCAGGGCGCTAATGAAAAACTGTTTTTT
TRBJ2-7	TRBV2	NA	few	CASSTTGMGPYEQYF	TGTGCCAGCAGTACCACAGGGATGGGACCCTACGAGCAGTACTTC
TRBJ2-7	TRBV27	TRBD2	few	CASSLSKAAGANPEQYF	TGTGCCAGCAGTTTATCGAAGGCAGCGGGAGCAAATCCCGAGCAGTACTTC
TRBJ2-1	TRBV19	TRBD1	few	CATTGTGRNEQFF	TGTGCCACCACCGGGACAGGGAGAAATGAGCAGTTCTTC
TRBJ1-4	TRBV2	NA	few	CASIFATNEKLFF	TGTGCCAGCATCTTTGCAACTAATGAAAAACTGTTTTTT
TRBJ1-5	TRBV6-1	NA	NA	CASDAIEGQPQHF	TGTGCCAGCGACGCCATAGAGGGTCAGCCCCAGCATTTT
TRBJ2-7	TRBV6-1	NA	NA	CASSAQAYEQYF	TGTGCCAGCAGTGCACAGGCCTACGAGCAGTACTTC
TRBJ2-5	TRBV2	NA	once	CASSRTRVQETQYF	TGTGCCAGCAGTAGGACAAGGGTCCAAGAGACCCAGTACTTC
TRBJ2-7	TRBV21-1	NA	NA	CASSPPGRGTGSSYEQYF	TGTGCCAGCAGCCCCCCGGGCCGCGGGACAGGGAGCTCCTACGAGCAGTACTTC
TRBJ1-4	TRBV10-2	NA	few	CASSNGVGEKLFF	TGCGCCAGCAGTAACGGGGTAGGGGAAAAACTGTTTTTT
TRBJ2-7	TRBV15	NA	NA	CATSRDDVGRLHEQYF	TGTGCCACCAGCAGAGATGATGTGGGCAGATTGCACGAGCAGTACTTC
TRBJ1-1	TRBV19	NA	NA	CASRGQVRTEAFF	TGTGCCAGTAGAGGACAAGTGCGGACTGAAGCTTTCTTT
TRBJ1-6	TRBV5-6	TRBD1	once	CASSLGQGANSPLHF	TGTGCCAGCAGCTTGGGACAGGGGGCAAATTCACCCCTCCACTTT
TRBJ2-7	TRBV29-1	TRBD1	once	CSVWTGAYEQYF	TGCAGCGTCTGGACAGGCGCATACGAGCAGTACTTC
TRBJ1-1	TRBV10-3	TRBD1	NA	CAIIRGQGDTEAFF	TGTGCCATCATCAGGGGACAGGGGGACACTGAAGCTTTCTTT
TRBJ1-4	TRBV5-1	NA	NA	CASSPGQGNEKLFF	TGCGCCAGCAGCCCTGGACAAGGGAATGAAAAACTGTTTTTT
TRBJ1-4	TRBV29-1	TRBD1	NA	CSVDRWRQGGEKLFF	TGCAGCGTTGATAGGTGGAGACAGGGCGGAGAAAAACTGTTTTTT
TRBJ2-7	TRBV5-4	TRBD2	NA	CASSRGLAGGEYEQYF	TGTGCCAGCAGCCGAGGACTAGCGGGAGGGGAGTACGAGCAGTACTTC
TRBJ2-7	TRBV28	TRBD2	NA	CASSPGTSVSYEQYF	TGTGCCAGCAGTCCCGGGACTAGCGTCTCCTACGAGCAGTACTTC
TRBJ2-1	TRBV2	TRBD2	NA	CASRGTGLAGVYDEQFF	TGTGCCAGCAGGGGGACGGGACTAGCGGGAGTCTACGATGAGCAGTTCTTC
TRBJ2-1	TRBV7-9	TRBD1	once	CASKGQGALSSYNEQFF	TGTGCCAGCAAGGGCCAGGGGGCCCTAAGCTCCTACAATGAGCAGTTCTTC